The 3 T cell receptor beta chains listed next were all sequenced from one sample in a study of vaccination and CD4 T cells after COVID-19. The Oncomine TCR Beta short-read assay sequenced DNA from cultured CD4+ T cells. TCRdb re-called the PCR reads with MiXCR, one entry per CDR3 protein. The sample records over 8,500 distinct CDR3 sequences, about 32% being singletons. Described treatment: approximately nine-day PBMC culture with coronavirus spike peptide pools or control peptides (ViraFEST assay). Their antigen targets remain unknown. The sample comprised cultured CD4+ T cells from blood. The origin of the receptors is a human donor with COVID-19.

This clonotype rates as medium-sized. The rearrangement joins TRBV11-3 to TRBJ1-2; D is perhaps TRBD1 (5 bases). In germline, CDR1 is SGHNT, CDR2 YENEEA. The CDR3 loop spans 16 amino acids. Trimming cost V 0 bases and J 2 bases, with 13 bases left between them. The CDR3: CASSLEGRGGNYGYTF. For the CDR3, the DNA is TGTGCCAGCAGCTTAGAAGGTCGCGGGGGGAACTATGGCTACACCTTC.

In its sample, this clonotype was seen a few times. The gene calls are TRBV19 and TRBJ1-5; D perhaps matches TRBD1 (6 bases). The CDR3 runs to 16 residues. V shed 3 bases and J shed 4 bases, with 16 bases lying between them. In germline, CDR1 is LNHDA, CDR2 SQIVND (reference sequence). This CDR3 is CASSIRPGVWNQPQHF. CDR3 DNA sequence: TGTGCCAGTAGTATTCGTCCAGGGGTATGGAATCAGCCCCAGCATTTT.

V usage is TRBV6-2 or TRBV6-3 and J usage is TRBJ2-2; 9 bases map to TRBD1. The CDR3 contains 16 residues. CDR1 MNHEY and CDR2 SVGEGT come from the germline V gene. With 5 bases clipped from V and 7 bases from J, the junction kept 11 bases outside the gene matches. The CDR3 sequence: CASSPDGTGLSGELFF. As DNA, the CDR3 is TGTGCCAGCAGTCCCGACGGGACAGGGCTCAGCGGGGAGCTGTTTTTT.